These 32 T cell receptor beta chains were sequenced from one sample in a study of breast tumors, draining lymph nodes, adjacent tissues. Samples came from axillary lymph nodes draining the breast cancer. TCRdb called the multiplex PCR reads again in MiXCR, with one record for every CDR3 protein. The repertoire holds approximately 150,000 distinct CDR3 sequences, with 30% to 35% as singletons. The sample consisted of axillary lymph node tissue. These receptor sequences come from a female donor with breast cancer. Some clones in this sample may be carry-over from other donors' samples.

This clonotype showed up many times. This rearrangement joins TRBV5-1 to TRBJ2-1; weak D call: TRBD1 (5 bases). Trimming shortened V by 8 bases and J by 5 bases, and 35 bases separated the two germline ends. Looked up from germline, CDR1 is SGHRS and CDR2 is YFSETQ. There are 20 residues in the CDR3. DNA for the CDR3: TGCGCCAGTGTCAGGATGGGCGGATGGACGGCGGACAATATGAACAATGAGCAGTTCTTC. Its protein is CASVRMGGWTADNMNNEQFF.

There are many counts of this clonotype. A clone one base away is much larger, so this may be a read error. The CDR3 ends on some other residue instead of the conserved phenylalanine or tryptophan, so this is likely a read error. The V call is TRBV20-1, the J call TRBJ2-5, with D hard to call. The V gene's germline CDR1 is DFQATT and CDR2 SNEGSKA (reference sequence). Trimming took off 0 bases at V and 4 bases at J, with 0 bases between the two ends. This CDR3 is built from 10 residues. CDR3 nucleotide sequence: TGCAGTGCTAGAGAAGAGACCCAGTACTCC. It is translated as CSAREETQYS.

This clonotype was picked up many times. The gene calls are TRBV7-2 and TRBJ1-2, with D possibly TRBD1 on 6 matching bases. Between the trimmed V and J ends, which lost 4 bases and 6 bases, there was a span of 15 bases. CDR3 length: 14 residues. CDR1 SGHTA and CDR2 FQGNSA come from the germline V gene. For the CDR3, the DNA is TGTGCCAGCAGCTGGACGTGGGCAGGGGATGGCTACACCTTC. This gives the protein CASSWTWAGDGYTF. Looking up the rest from reference TRBV7-2 and TRBJ1-2 gives the full variable domain: GAGVSQSPSNKVTEKGKDVELRCDPISGHTALYWYRQSLGQGLEFLIYFQGNSAPDKSGLPSDRFSAERTGGSVSTLTIQRTQQEDSAVYLCASSWTWAGDGYTFGSGTRLTVV.

Regarding this clonotype: A read error is possible here, since a much larger clone lies one base away. The V call is TRBV5-4, the J call TRBJ2-1, with 9 bases that match TRBD2. CDR1 and CDR2 from the germline V gene are SGHNT and YYREEE (reference sequence). The CDR3 spans 16 residues. The CDR3 nucleotides read TGTGCCAGCAGCTCACAAGGAGCGGGGGGCTTCAATGAGCGGTTCTTC. This gives the protein CASSSQGAGGFNERFF.

The chain uses TRBV7-2 and TRBJ2-5; 14 bases fit TRBD2. The germline V gene has CDR1 SGHTA and CDR2 FQGNSA. With V trimmed by 1 base and J by 0 bases, 4 bases remained unmatched. The CDR3 has 18 amino acids. The CDR3 coding sequence is TGTGCCAGCAGCTTAGGGGGACTAGCGGGGGCCAACCAAGAGACCCAGTACTTC. This sequence encodes CASSLGGLAGANQETQYF.

This clonotype was seen repeatedly, ten times or more. The rearrangement uses TRBV20-1 and TRBJ2-5; 10 bases fit TRBD2. The V segment lost 3 bases and the J segment 5 bases; nucleotides outside the gene matches: 6. Germline V CDR1 and CDR2: DFQATT, SNEGSKA (reference sequence). The CDR3 has 14 amino acids. The CDR3 loop is CSASTSGAGETQYF. The CDR3 DNA reads TGCAGTGCTAGTACTAGCGGGGCTGGGGAGACCCAGTACTTC.

This clonotype occurred once. V and J are TRBV11-3 and TRBJ2-3, with TRBD2 matching over 13 bases. Germline CDR1 reads SGHNT; CDR2 reads YENEEA. V trimming: 1 base; J trimming: 1 base; junction bases outside the gene matches: 2. The CDR3 consists of 17 residues. The CDR3 DNA follows: TGTGCCAGCAGCTTAGGACTAGCGGGGGGCCGCACAGATACGCAGTATTTT. It encodes CASSLGLAGGRTDTQYF.

This clonotype has just a few counts. A clone one base away is much larger, so this may be a read error. V is TRBV3-1 and J is TRBJ2-1; 8 bases map to TRBD1. CDR1 and CDR2 (germline): LGHDT, YNNKEL (reference sequence). V gave up 1 base and J gave up 4 bases; unmatched junction bases: 0. The CDR3 is made up of 14 amino acids. DNA for the CDR3: TGTGCCAGCAGCCAAGGGACAGGGTACAATGAGCAGTTCTTC. Translation gives CASSQGTGYNEQFF.

To note about this clonotype: Just one base apart from a much larger clone, this may be a read error. This chain uses TRBV20-1 with TRBJ2-6, with unresolved D. Germline V gene sequence: CDR1 DFQATT, CDR2 SNEGSKA (reference sequence). CDR3 length equals 16 residues. V was pared by 1 base and J by 6 bases, with 16 bases between. The DNA of the CDR3 is TGCAGTGCTAGAGTCCGCCGAGAGGCGGCGGCCAACGTCCTGACTTTC. This translates into CSARVRREAAANVLTF.

This clonotype has a count of ten or more. The chain combines TRBV20-1 with TRBJ1-5; D gene uncertain. This CDR3 has 14 amino acids. Germline values: CDR1 DFQATT, CDR2 SNEGSKA (reference sequence). Trimming took off 5 bases at V and 0 bases at J, with 11 bases between the two ends. This CDR3 is CSALLLYSNQPQHF. CDR3 coding DNA: TGCAGTGCTCTTCTATTGTATAGCAATCAGCCCCAGCATTTT.

This clonotype was seen at least ten times. This chain connects TRBV12-3 or TRBV12-4 to TRBJ2-2; TRBD1 aligns across 9 bases. The V and J ends lost 3 bases and 6 bases, in that order; junction bases with no gene match: 14. The CDR3 runs to 18 residues. The CDR3 loop reads CASSFPNQQGAIAGELFF. CDR3 DNA: TGTGCCAGCAGTTTCCCGAACCAACAGGGGGCGATTGCCGGGGAGCTGTTTTTT.

This clonotype was observed at least ten times. This chain joins TRBV11-3 and TRBJ1-2, with TRBD1 matching over 12 bases. The CDR3 spans 19 residues. Looked up from germline, CDR1 is SGHNT and CDR2 is YENEEA. Trimming cost V 5 bases and J 3 bases; bases outside gene matches: 16. DNA of the CDR3: TGTGCCAGCAGCGCCACCCCCGGGGACAGGGGGCGATTTTACTATGGCTACACCTTC. It specifies CASSATPGDRGRFYYGYTF.

The chain combines TRBV11-2 with TRBJ1-4; perhaps TRBD1 as D (5 bases). V was pared by 3 bases and J by 2 bases, with 16 bases between. The germline V gene encodes CDR1 SGHAT and CDR2 FQNNGV. The CDR3 extends over 17 amino acids. The CDR3 DNA reads TGTGCCAGCAGCTTCCGGGGAGGGGCGGTTACTAATGAAAAACTGTTTTTT. It is translated as CASSFRGGAVTNEKLFF.

This sequence joins TRBV5-1 and TRBJ1-4; 7 positions match TRBD1. The germline V gene encodes CDR1 SGHRS and CDR2 YFSETQ. The CDR3 consists of 13 residues. With V trimmed by 4 bases and J by 11 bases, 8 bases remained unmatched. The CDR3: CASSGDSSDKLFF. CDR3 DNA sequence: TGCGCCAGCAGCGGGGACAGTAGTGATAAACTGTTTTTT.

This clonotype has just one count. This rearrangement joins TRBV10-3 to TRBJ1-2; D is uncertain. The CDR3 contains 14 residues. Germline V gene sequence: CDR1 ENHRY, CDR2 SYGVKD. Trimming pared 0 bases from V and 3 bases from J, leaving 8 bases between. The CDR3 sequence is CAISESAPYYGYTF. In nucleotides, the CDR3 is TGTGCCATCAGTGAGTCCGCCCCTTACTATGGCTACACCTTC.

This clonotype was counted at least ten times. This chain joins TRBV11-1 and TRBJ2-3; 9 bases are shared with TRBD2. V lost 4 bases, J lost 3 bases, and 11 bases stayed unmatched. Germline V gene data show CDR1 as SGHAT and CDR2 as FQDESV (reference sequence). The CDR3 sequence is 17 residues long. The CDR3 region has the DNA TGTGCCAGCAGCTCTTCCCTAAGCGGGGGGTTAACAGATACGCAGTATTTT. Amino acid sequence: CASSSSLSGGLTDTQYF.

At least ten counts were recorded for this clonotype. V usage is TRBV6-1 and J usage is TRBJ1-2; D is unresolved. The V and J ends lost 2 bases and 10 bases respectively, with 14 bases between them. The CDR3 sequence is 13 residues long. Germline assignment: CDR1 MNHNS and CDR2 SASEGT. CDR3 sequence reads: CASSEREGLPYTF. The CDR3, as DNA: TGTGCCAGCAGTGAAAGGGAAGGGCTGCCCTACACCTTC.

Comments on this clonotype: An end of the junction differs from the germline gene, which may be a read error. The gene calls are TRBV15 and TRBJ2-5; 7 bases are shared with TRBD1. The germline V gene encodes CDR1 LNHNV and CDR2 YYDKDF (reference sequence). The CDR3 totals 14 residues. CDR3 DNA sequence: TGTGCCACCAGCAGGGGACAGTTGAGAGAGACCCAGTACTTT. Encoded protein: CATSRGQLRETQYF.

This clonotype was seen many times. The rearrangement links TRBV10-3 to TRBJ1-3, with D tentatively TRBD1 (5 bases). Germline loops: CDR1 ENHRY, CDR2 SYGVKD. V was pared by 5 bases and J by 4 bases, with 18 bases between. The CDR3 contains 16 residues. CDR3 sequence: CAISPQVGGAGNTIYF. DNA for the CDR3: TGTGCCATCAGTCCCCAGGTTGGGGGAGCAGGAAACACCATATATTTT.

The table lists this clonotype with a count of one. This sequence may be a read error, since a much larger clone differs from it by one base. The chain combines TRBV12-5 with TRBJ2-1, with D perhaps being TRBD1 or TRBD2 (6 bases each). There are 15 residues in the CDR3. Germline loops: CDR1 LGHNT, CDR2 FRNRAP. This CDR3 reads CASGEPGGTYNEQSF. CDR3 bases: TGTGCTAGTGGGGAACCCGGGGGCACCTACAATGAGCAGTCCTTC.

This clonotype was counted many times. This chain connects TRBV4-1 to TRBJ2-1; a weak D match, TRBD1 (6 bases). CDR1 MGHRA and CDR2 YSYEKL come from the germline V gene. The CDR3 extends over 15 amino acids. V was pared by 6 bases and J by 7 bases, with 19 bases between. The CDR3 region has the DNA TGCGCCAGCAGTCCGGGACAAAAGGGTAGTAATGAGCAGTTCTTC. Translating gives CASSPGQKGSNEQFF.

This clonotype was found many times. The rearrangement links TRBV4-2 to TRBJ1-1, with 8 bases identical to TRBD1. The CDR3 loop spans 13 amino acids. CDR1 and CDR2 from the germline V gene are LGHNA and YNFKEQ. V lost 5 bases, J lost 4 bases, and 3 bases stayed unmatched. CDR3 DNA sequence: TGTGCCAGCAGCACAACAGGGGGCACTGAAGCTTTCTTT. Protein: CASSTTGGTEAFF.

This clonotype was picked up many times. The chain employs TRBV7-9 and TRBJ1-2; D is unresolved. Trimming left V 5 bases short and J 5 bases short, with 12 bases between. This CDR3 comprises 13 residues. The germline V gene has CDR1 SEHNR and CDR2 FQNEAQ (reference sequence). CDR3 nucleotides: TGTGCCAGCAGCCCCGGTCAGGAATATGGCTACACCTTC. It specifies CASSPGQEYGYTF. Looking up the rest from reference TRBV7-9 and TRBJ1-2 gives the full variable domain: DTGVSQNPRHKITKRGQNVTFRCDPISEHNRLYWYRQTLGQGPEFLTYFQNEAQLEKSRLLSDRFSAERPKGSFSTLEIQRTEQGDSAMYLCASSPGQEYGYTFGSGTRLTVV.

This clonotype came up a few times. V usage is TRBV10-2 and J usage is TRBJ1-1; D unclear. The CDR3 consists of 14 residues. Germline CDR1 WSHSY, CDR2 SAAADI. Trimming cost V 3 bases and J 0 bases, with 8 bases left between them. The CDR3 sequence is CASSDKGMNTEAFF. CDR3 nucleotides: TGCGCCAGCAGTGATAAGGGAATGAACACTGAAGCTTTCTTT.

V and J are TRBV6-6 and TRBJ1-1; D is ambiguous. The CDR3 has 13 residues. Germline CDR1 reads MNHNY; CDR2 reads SVGAGI (reference sequence). The germline V and J ends were trimmed by 2 bases and 2 bases, with 6 bases remaining between them. CDR3 protein: CASSYGSNTEAFF. Here the CDR3 DNA reads TGTGCCAGCAGTTACGGCAGCAACACTGAAGCTTTCTTT.

In nucleotides, the CDR3 is TGCGCCAGCAGCCAAGAGCGGACTTTGGGCAGGGGCACCGGGGAGCTGTTTTTT. It codes for CASSQERTLGRGTGELFF. The chain links TRBV4-3 to TRBJ2-2; TRBD1 might be the D (6 bases). Germline V gene data show CDR1 as LGHNA and CDR2 as YSLEER. The CDR3 extends over 18 amino acids. V was trimmed by 0 bases and J by 4 bases, leaving 18 bases between them.

This clonotype was detected ten times or more. The DNA is omitted, as the CDR3 cannot be located on it reliably, and the CDR3 follows TCRdb's listing. The CDR3 loop reads CASSFYICSARDRSNYEQYV. V and J are TRBV7-6 and TRBJ2-7; TRBD1 is the table's D call, not checked against the DNA. Germline V gene sequence: CDR1 SGHVS, CDR2 FNYEAQ. The CDR3 length is 20 residues, termini included.

In its sample, this clonotype was seen many times. This chain connects TRBV28 to TRBJ2-2; 16 bases are a match to TRBD2. The CDR3 sequence is 17 residues long. The germline V gene has CDR1 MDHEN and CDR2 SYDVKM. J lost 6 bases, V lost 0 bases, and 1 base had no gene match. In nucleotides, the CDR3 is TGTGCCAGCAGTTTATGGGGACTAGCGGGGGGGCCCGGGGAGCTGTTTTTT. This encodes CASSLWGLAGGPGELFF.

As DNA, the CDR3 is TGCAGTGGGTGGCAGCAAGAGACCCAGTACTTC. This encodes CSGWQQETQYF. The V call is TRBV20-1, the J call TRBJ2-5, with D unresolved. The CDR3 has 11 amino acids. Trimming shortened V by 7 bases and J by 2 bases, and 8 bases separated the two germline ends. Germline V gene data show CDR1 as DFQATT and CDR2 as SNEGSKA (reference sequence).

The V call is TRBV12-3 or TRBV12-4, the J call TRBJ2-3; TRBD1 aligns across 9 bases. V lost 4 bases and J lost 4; bases outside the gene matches: 3. The CDR3 is 14 residues long. In DNA form, the CDR3 reads TGTGCCAGCAGTTGGACAGGGGACGCAGATACGCAGTATTTT. It codes for CASSWTGDADTQYF.

This clonotype was seen ten or more times. The rearrangement links TRBV6-2 or TRBV6-3 to TRBJ2-7, with D perhaps TRBD1 or TRBD2 (5 bases each). The germline V gene encodes CDR1 MNHEY and CDR2 SVGEGT. Trimming took off 6 bases at V and 2 bases at J, with 14 bases between the two ends. The CDR3 runs 14 residues. This CDR3 is CASRIGTAPYEQYF. DNA of the CDR3: TGTGCCAGCAGAATCGGGACGGCCCCCTACGAGCAGTACTTC.

This clonotype came up a few times. The CDR3 is CSARAANTEAFF. The CDR3 coding sequence is TGCAGTGCTAGGGCGGCGAACACTGAAGCTTTCTTT. The V and J genes are TRBV20-1 and TRBJ1-1, with D unclear. The CDR3 is made up of 12 amino acids. V lost 3 bases and J lost 1, with 6 bases in between. Germline V gene data show CDR1 as DFQATT and CDR2 as SNEGSKA (reference sequence).